The rows below give T cell receptor beta chains drawn from one sample of a study of cytomegalovirus exposure and HLA in healthy donors. The repertoire was sequenced with immunoSEQ multiplex PCR; TCRdb's copy has only in-frame clones and lacks some. The profile covers roughly 120,000 clones, with 55% to 65% appearing a single time and around 2.2% taken by the ten largest. Sequencing used PBMCs. Receptor source: a woman between 25 and 40 years old in good health and CMV-seronegative. The CDR3 runs from the conserved cysteine through the conserved F or W. Each record gives: V gene, clone size, D gene, J gene, CDR3 protein, CDR3 DNA. The D gene is left open where the match is weak. Rows give clone size only sometimes, using once, few, many, or a class for an expanded clone.

V gene: TRBV7-2
clone size: .
D gene: .
J gene: TRBJ1-2
CDR3 protein: CASSPAQAAYGYTF
CDR3 DNA: TGTGCCAGCAGCCCCGCCCAGGCAGCCTATGGCTACACCTTC

V gene: TRBV29-1
clone size: .
D gene: .
J gene: TRBJ2-1
CDR3 protein: CSVRPSGPYNEQFF
CDR3 DNA: TGCAGCGTCCGGCCCAGCGGCCCCTACAATGAGCAGTTCTTC

V gene: TRBV18
clone size: .
D gene: .
J gene: TRBJ1-5
CDR3 protein: CASSPQRDNQPQHF
CDR3 DNA: TGTGCCAGCTCACCACAGAGGGATAATCAGCCCCAGCATTTT

V gene: TRBV7-2
clone size: .
D gene: TRBD2
J gene: TRBJ2-7
CDR3 protein: CASSSNSGYEQYF
CDR3 DNA: TGTGCCAGCAGCTCCAATAGCGGGTACGAGCAGTACTTC

V gene: TRBV11-1
clone size: .
D gene: .
J gene: TRBJ2-7
CDR3 protein: CASSLFQDRGNEQYF
CDR3 DNA: TGTGCCAGCAGCTTATTTCAAGACCGGGGGAACGAGCAGTACTTC

V gene: TRBV10-3
clone size: .
D gene: TRBD1
J gene: TRBJ1-1
CDR3 protein: CAISPGGTGEGGTEAFF
CDR3 DNA: TGTGCCATCAGCCCGGGGGGGACAGGGGAAGGGGGCACTGAAGCTTTCTTT

V gene: TRBV2
clone size: .
D gene: .
J gene: TRBJ1-1
CDR3 protein: CASSDGKYTEAFF
CDR3 DNA: TGTGCCAGCTCCGACGGGAAATACACTGAAGCTTTCTTT

V gene: TRBV28
clone size: .
D gene: TRBD1
J gene: TRBJ1-5
CDR3 protein: CASSLRQGAAQPQHF
CDR3 DNA: TGTGCCAGCAGTTTGCGACAGGGGGCGGCTCAGCCCCAGCATTTT

V gene: TRBV28
clone size: few
D gene: .
J gene: TRBJ1-1
CDR3 protein: CASSRSMNTEAFF
CDR3 DNA: TGTGCCAGCAGCCGTAGTATGAACACTGAAGCTTTCTTT

V gene: TRBV30
clone size: .
D gene: .
J gene: TRBJ2-1
CDR3 protein: CAWSVGQGAHEQFF
CDR3 DNA: TGTGCCTGGAGTGTAGGCCAAGGGGCCCATGAGCAGTTCTTC

V gene: TRBV28
clone size: .
D gene: .
J gene: TRBJ1-1
CDR3 protein: CASSSIRDTEAFF
CDR3 DNA: TGTGCCAGCAGTTCTATCCGGGACACTGAAGCTTTCTTT

V gene: TRBV6-5
clone size: few
D gene: .
J gene: TRBJ1-1
CDR3 protein: CASMPGSGTEAFF
CDR3 DNA: TGTGCCAGCATGCCCGGTTCGGGCACTGAAGCTTTCTTT

V gene: TRBV7-2
clone size: .
D gene: .
J gene: TRBJ2-5
CDR3 protein: CASSLGPGGTQYF
CDR3 DNA: TGTGCCAGCAGCTTAGGCCCCGGAGGGACCCAGTACTTC

V gene: TRBV27
clone size: few
D gene: .
J gene: TRBJ2-1
CDR3 protein: CASNPTLASSEQFF
CDR3 DNA: TGTGCCAGCAACCCGACTTTAGCGAGTAGTGAGCAGTTCTTC

V gene: TRBV6-5
clone size: .
D gene: .
J gene: TRBJ1-2
CDR3 protein: CASSYGDGGYTF
CDR3 DNA: TGTGCCAGCAGTTACGGCGACGGGGGCTACACCTTC

V gene: TRBV5-1
clone size: .
D gene: TRBD1
J gene: TRBJ2-7
CDR3 protein: CASQGQGANEQYF
CDR3 DNA: TGCGCCAGCCAGGGACAGGGGGCCAACGAGCAGTACTTC

V gene: TRBV7-2
clone size: once
D gene: TRBD2
J gene: TRBJ2-7
CDR3 protein: CASSGLAGVGGAYEQYF
CDR3 DNA: TGTGCCAGCAGCGGGCTAGCGGGAGTAGGTGGAGCCTACGAGCAGTACTTC

V gene: TRBV7-8
clone size: few
D gene: TRBD1
J gene: TRBJ1-1
CDR3 protein: CASSLAQDRGCRAFF
CDR3 DNA: TGTGCCAGCAGCTTAGCGCAGGACAGGGGCTGCCGGGCTTTCTTT

V gene: TRBV11-2
clone size: .
D gene: TRBD2
J gene: TRBJ2-7
CDR3 protein: CASSSTSGRSSYEQYF
CDR3 DNA: TGTGCCAGCAGCTCGACTAGCGGGAGGAGCTCCTACGAGCAGTACTTC

V gene: TRBV4-3
clone size: .
D gene: .
J gene: TRBJ1-2
CDR3 protein: CASSQDNWARGYTF
CDR3 DNA: TGCGCCAGCAGCCAAGATAATTGGGCGCGTGGCTACACCTTC

V gene: TRBV7-2
clone size: few
D gene: TRBD1
J gene: TRBJ1-5
CDR3 protein: CASSLDRGLGNQPQHF
CDR3 DNA: TGTGCCAGCAGCCTGGACAGGGGGCTTGGCAATCAGCCCCAGCATTTT

V gene: TRBV19
clone size: few
D gene: TRBD1
J gene: TRBJ2-2
CDR3 protein: CASKTGQGAYGELFF
CDR3 DNA: TGTGCCAGTAAAACGGGACAGGGGGCCTACGGGGAGCTGTTTTTT

V gene: TRBV21-1
clone size: .
D gene: .
J gene: TRBJ1-5
CDR3 protein: CASSKSGGQLLDLGDSNQPQHF
CDR3 DNA: TGTGCCAGCAGCAAGTCAGGGGGACAGTTACTTGACTTAGGGGATAGCAATCAGCCCCAGCATTTT

V gene: TRBV6-1
clone size: .
D gene: TRBD1
J gene: TRBJ2-7
CDR3 protein: CASNSRTGIYEQYF
CDR3 DNA: TGTGCCAGCAACTCCAGGACAGGGATCTACGAGCAGTACTTC

V gene: TRBV28
clone size: .
D gene: TRBD2
J gene: TRBJ2-1
CDR3 protein: CASSLSATSGNNEQFF
CDR3 DNA: TGTGCCAGCAGTTTATCCGCGACTAGCGGGAACAATGAGCAGTTCTTC

V gene: TRBV14
clone size: few
D gene: .
J gene: TRBJ2-1
CDR3 protein: CASSQEGSSLRPSYNEQFF
CDR3 DNA: TGTGCCAGCAGCCAAGAGGGGTCTAGCCTACGCCCCTCCTACAATGAGCAGTTCTTC

V gene: TRBV27
clone size: .
D gene: .
J gene: TRBJ2-1
CDR3 protein: CASSLLAPRSEQFF
CDR3 DNA: TGTGCCAGCAGTTTACTAGCGCCCCGGAGTGAGCAGTTCTTC

V gene: TRBV5-6
clone size: .
D gene: .
J gene: TRBJ2-1
CDR3 protein: CASSFLSQDRAYNEQFF
CDR3 DNA: TGTGCCAGCAGCTTTCTTTCCCAGGACAGAGCCTACAATGAGCAGTTCTTC

V gene: TRBV28
clone size: few
D gene: .
J gene: TRBJ2-7
CDR3 protein: CASSTPARGATYEQYF
CDR3 DNA: TGTGCCAGCAGTACCCCCGCCCGGGGGGCAACCTACGAGCAGTACTTC

V gene: TRBV5-1
clone size: few
D gene: TRBD1
J gene: TRBJ2-1
CDR3 protein: CASRTGGYNEQFF
CDR3 DNA: TGCGCCAGCCGGACAGGGGGGTACAATGAGCAGTTCTTC

V gene: TRBV2
clone size: few
D gene: TRBD1
J gene: TRBJ2-7
CDR3 protein: CASNAGTGAHEQYF
CDR3 DNA: TGTGCCAGCAATGCCGGGACAGGGGCCCACGAGCAGTACTTC

V gene: TRBV5-4
clone size: .
D gene: TRBD1
J gene: TRBJ2-7
CDR3 protein: CASSPRGTGVAEQYF
CDR3 DNA: TGTGCCAGCAGCCCACGAGGGACAGGGGTAGCCGAGCAGTACTTC

V gene: TRBV5-6
clone size: .
D gene: TRBD2
J gene: TRBJ2-2
CDR3 protein: CASSASGTRSTGELFF
CDR3 DNA: TGTGCCAGCAGCGCTAGCGGGACAAGAAGCACCGGGGAGCTGTTTTTT

V gene: TRBV7-2
clone size: .
D gene: TRBD1
J gene: TRBJ2-7
CDR3 protein: CASSLVVGQRQYF
CDR3 DNA: TGTGCCAGCAGCTTAGTAGTGGGACAGCGGCAGTACTTC

V gene: TRBV11-3
clone size: few
D gene: TRBD1
J gene: TRBJ1-1
CDR3 protein: CASSLDWDRGRRTEAFF
CDR3 DNA: TGTGCCAGCAGCTTAGATTGGGACAGGGGCCGACGGACTGAAGCTTTCTTT

V gene: TRBV2
clone size: few
D gene: .
J gene: TRBJ1-1
CDR3 protein: CASSEQGRDTEAFF
CDR3 DNA: TGTGCCAGCAGTGAACAGGGGAGGGACACTGAAGCTTTCTTT

V gene: TRBV6-1
clone size: .
D gene: TRBD1
J gene: TRBJ2-7
CDR3 protein: CASSEALLRDRVYEQYF
CDR3 DNA: TGTGCCAGCAGTGAAGCGCTCCTCCGGGACAGGGTTTACGAGCAGTACTTC

V gene: TRBV28
clone size: few
D gene: .
J gene: TRBJ2-2
CDR3 protein: CASSLYQVSTGELFF
CDR3 DNA: TGTGCCAGCAGTTTATATCAGGTCTCAACCGGGGAGCTGTTTTTT

V gene: TRBV28
clone size: .
D gene: .
J gene: TRBJ2-1
CDR3 protein: CASSPYGGSYNEQFF
CDR3 DNA: TGTGCCAGCAGCCCTTATGGGGGGAGTTACAATGAGCAGTTCTTC

V gene: TRBV18
clone size: .
D gene: .
J gene: TRBJ1-1
CDR3 protein: CASSSGRPNTEAFF
CDR3 DNA: TGTGCCAGCTCATCGGGAAGGCCGAACACTGAAGCTTTCTTT

V gene: TRBV29-1
clone size: .
D gene: .
J gene: TRBJ2-3
CDR3 protein: CSGGGSTDTQYF
CDR3 DNA: TGCAGCGGTGGCGGGAGCACAGATACGCAGTATTTT

V gene: TRBV5-6
clone size: .
D gene: TRBD1
J gene: TRBJ1-2
CDR3 protein: CASSRTGQYGYTF
CDR3 DNA: TGTGCCAGCAGCCGGACAGGGCAATATGGCTACACCTTC

V gene: TRBV27
clone size: .
D gene: TRBD1
J gene: TRBJ2-3
CDR3 protein: CASTGQGRTDTQYF
CDR3 DNA: TGTGCCAGCACCGGACAGGGTCGCACAGATACGCAGTATTTT

V gene: TRBV4-3
clone size: .
D gene: .
J gene: TRBJ2-3
CDR3 protein: CASSQDLGGTGTDTQYF
CDR3 DNA: TGCGCCAGCAGCCAAGATCTTGGAGGGACAGGCACAGATACGCAGTATTTT

V gene: TRBV6-1
clone size: .
D gene: .
J gene: TRBJ1-6
CDR3 protein: CASSAAGWGGSPLHF
CDR3 DNA: TGTGCCAGCAGTGCAGCAGGATGGGGGGGGTCACCCCTCCACTTT

V gene: TRBV19
clone size: .
D gene: TRBD1
J gene: TRBJ1-1
CDR3 protein: CASSRTGTTEAFF
CDR3 DNA: TGTGCCAGTAGTAGGACAGGGACTACTGAAGCTTTCTTT

V gene: TRBV28
clone size: .
D gene: TRBD1
J gene: TRBJ2-7
CDR3 protein: CASTDPGQGYEQYF
CDR3 DNA: TGTGCCAGCACCGACCCCGGACAGGGCTACGAGCAGTACTTC